Given below is one T cell receptor (beta chain) in context. Its target is unknown. Trimming took 4 bases from V and 7 from J; bases not matched to a gene: 7. Germline CDR1 is SGHRS and CDR2 is YFSETQ. The CDR3 is 15 residues long. Sequencing was performed with immunoSEQ multiplex PCR; in TCRdb, only in-frame clones are kept and a portion is missing. The table has over 100,000 clones, nearly 90% seen once. The record originates from a study of cytomegalovirus exposure and HLA in healthy donors. Findings of the study overall: CMV antigen specificity of a few CMV-associated chains was confirmed in vitro.

The TCR originated in a woman aged 18-30 years in good health and CMV-seronegative. The material sequenced was PBMCs. This chain links TRBV5-1 with TRBJ1-6; 8 bases are shared with TRBD1. In DNA, the CDR3 is TGCGCCAGCAGCCCCGGACAGGGATTAAATTCACCCCTCCACTTT. Translated, it gives CASSPGQGLNSPLHF.